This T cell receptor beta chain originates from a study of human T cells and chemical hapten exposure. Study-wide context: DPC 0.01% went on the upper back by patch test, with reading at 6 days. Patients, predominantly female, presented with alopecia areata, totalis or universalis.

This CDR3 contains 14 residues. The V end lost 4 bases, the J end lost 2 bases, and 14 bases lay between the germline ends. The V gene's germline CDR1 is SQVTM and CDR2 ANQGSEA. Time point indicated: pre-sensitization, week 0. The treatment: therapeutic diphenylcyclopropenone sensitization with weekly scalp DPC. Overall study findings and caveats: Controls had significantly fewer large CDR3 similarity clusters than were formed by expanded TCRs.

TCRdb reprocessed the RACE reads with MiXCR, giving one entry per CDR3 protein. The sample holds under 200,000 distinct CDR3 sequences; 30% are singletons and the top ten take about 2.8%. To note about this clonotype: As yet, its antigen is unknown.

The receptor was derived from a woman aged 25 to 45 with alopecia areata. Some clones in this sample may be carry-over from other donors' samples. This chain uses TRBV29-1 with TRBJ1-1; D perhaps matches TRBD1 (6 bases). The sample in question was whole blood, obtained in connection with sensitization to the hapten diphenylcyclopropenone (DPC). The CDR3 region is CSVAQGNFNTEAFF. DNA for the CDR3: TGCAGCGTTGCCCAGGGGAACTTTAACACTGAAGCTTTCTTT.